This TCR beta chain is drawn from a study of T cell changes during pregnancy in multiple sclerosis. Assay: immunoSEQ multiplex PCR; the TCRdb copy retains only in-frame clones and omits some. Among over 55,000 clones listed, 90% to 95% were seen once. CDR1 MDHEN and CDR2 SYDVKM come from the germline V gene. The CDR3 consists of 17 residues. Trimming cost V 8 bases and J 0 bases, with 21 bases left between them. This specimen consisted of CD8+ T cells from peripheral blood mononuclear cells, obtained in the third trimester of pregnancy. J is TRBJ2-3 and V is TRBV28; weak D call: TRBD2 (5 bases). The clonotype originates from a female donor with multiple sclerosis, enrolled in a pregnancy study. CDR3 region: CASGPSLVAQSTDTQYF. DNA of the CDR3: TGTGCCAGCGGGCCTTCATTGGTAGCGCAAAGCACAGATACGCAGTATTTT.